This T cell receptor beta chain came from a study of T cell responses to AZD1222 COVID-19 vaccine (dated by TCRdb to the early 2020s). Concerning the study at large: AZD1222 recipients whose second dose came at about 4 weeks and those whose second dose came at about 12 weeks were combined into one group, since spike-specific TCR depth and breadth did not differ between the two schedules. A total of approximately 230 trial participants underwent TCR sequencing, of whom some 210 received two doses of AZD1222 and some 26 received two doses of the MenACWY control vaccine. Trial participants were enrolled by age into 18-55, 56-69 and 70-plus year subgroups, with 148, 28 and 57 TCR-sequenced participants respectively. Beyond this particular receptor, the publication reports: Participants were mostly white British, with more females than males. The authors suggested clonal diversity may have been underestimated. Reportedly, almost half of the unique spike-specific TCRs recognized epitopes lying outside the regions that are mutated in the B.1.351 and B.1.1.7 variants. Because no samples from the day 14 peak response were available, repertoires could be characterized only after the peak T cell response. The 56-69-year group was small, and its depth increase did not reach significance, likely because of low power. CD4 TCRs associated with the vaccine covered the entire spike protein, and the dominant responses were in regions 160-218 and 743-854. Only five to seven AZD1222 recipients were SARS-CoV-2 seropositive at baseline, limiting conclusions about previously exposed vaccinees. After two AZD1222 doses, both the breadth and the depth of spike-specific TCRs were significantly higher than at day 0 and than in MenACWY recipients.

The CDR3 regions of human TCRbeta chains were analyzed by immunosequencing. As for the authors' bioinformatics: Repertoire TCRs were matched against a reference library of SARS-CoV-2-specific TCRs generated with the MIRA antigen-specificity platform. Breadth meant the fraction of unique TCRs that were SARS-CoV-2-associated, whereas depth meant the fraction of total T cells that were SARS-CoV-2-associated. Using the MIRA data, each spike-specific TCR was mapped to the spike region that the TCR reacts to and placed in a CD4 or CD8 class. Log10-transformed breadth and depth values were compared by one-way ANOVA with Sidak's multiple comparisons tests. The table was pulled from immuneACCESS by TCRdb, which kept in-frame rearrangements only. Such tables lose some clones; where checked, under half of the loss comes from unresolved V genes, and the rest has no known cause. The V and J calls and clone size were taken over from that table, and D and trimming were inferred from the DNA. The sample includes about 110,000 clones, with approximately 87% observed a single time. In total, the top ten clones hold roughly 5.1% of the sample.

The sample holds one count of this clone. Its antigen target is currently unknown. No much larger clone is present one base from it, and per-base qualities are unavailable. The time point label on this specimen signifies: baseline before first vaccination. Samples from vaccinated people were obtained from the UK trials COV001 and COV002, which included a single-blind randomized controlled phase 2/3 trial of AZD1222 (ChAdOx1 nCoV-19) in healthy adults. For TCRbeta chain sequencing, PBMC samples from trial participants were taken at day 0 and at day 28 after the second dose. V has 6 bases trimmed and J has 4 bases trimmed; junction bases matching no gene number 5. The CDR3 starts with the cysteine, ends with the phenylalanine, and has 12 residues. The only DNA kept is the CDR3, 36 bases in frame from the first base. CDR1 and CDR2, per the germline V gene (reference sequence), are GTSNPN and SVGIG.

The V and J segments used are TRBV30 and TRBJ1-2, with 7 middle bases fitting TRBD1. Here the sequenced sample was peripheral blood, taken on day 0 of AZD1222 vaccination. The sequence derives from an adult in good health. The CDR3 is CACAGQSYGYTF. The DNA sequence follows: TGTGCCTGCGCGGGACAGAGCTATGGCTACACCTTC.